The text below deals with one T cell receptor beta chain. Its antigen is undetermined. The data originate from a study of beta chain features in type 1 diabetes. Overall study results and limits: TCRB CDR3s were moderately but significantly shorter in Type 1 diabetes patients in all four CD4+ subsets. It was not settled here whether HLA type affects TCRB rearrangement.

The whole isolated RNA underwent reverse transcription, so sequencing captured expressed TCRB transcripts. Clones were read by immunoSEQ multiplex PCR, and TCRdb kept only the in-frame ones, dropping some. Of about 740,000 clones listed, around an eighth are singletons. In germline, CDR1 is MNHEY, CDR2 SMNVEV (reference sequence). V lost 3 bases to trimming and J lost 2 bases; unmatched junction nucleotides: 6. CDR3 length: 15 residues. The sequenced sample was naive CD4+ T cells from blood. The chain carries TRBV27 and TRBJ2-7, with TRBD2 identical over 8 bases. This receptor was obtained from a man younger than 35 with type 1 diabetes. In nucleotides, the CDR3 is TGTGCCAGCAGTTTGGGTCCGGGGGGGACCTACGAGCAGTACTTC. This encodes CASSLGPGGTYEQYF.